This T cell receptor (beta chain) was profiled in a study of blood T cells in healthy people across ages. Study observations and caveats: Per-million-T-cell TCR beta diversity fell roughly linearly with age.

The study recruited healthy Caucasian donors from Russia who were aged about 6 to 100. Donors gave roughly 10 milliliters of peripheral blood apiece. This CDR3 spans 20 amino acids. V lost 2 bases and J lost 3; bases outside the gene matches: 15. CDR1 is SQVTM, CDR2 ANQGSEA, per germline. A J-beta primer mix and a sample-barcoded 5' primer were used in a second PCR of about 7 to 12 cycles. Each cDNA was tagged by a template-switch adaptor containing 12 random nucleotides. TCRdb independently ran MiXCR on the 5' RACE reads; one entry per CDR3 protein. The sample records around 750,000 distinct CDR3 sequences, 53% being singletons. The table lists this clonotype with a few counts. Its antigen is as yet unknown.

What was sequenced was blood. The chain employs TRBV29-1 and TRBJ2-1, with 14 nucleotides matching TRBD2. The receptor comes from a man older than 75 in good health. CDR3 nucleotides: TGCAGCGTTGAAAAGGGAGCGGGACTAGCGGGAGTCCGGTTCTACAATGAGCAGTTCTTC. It specifies CSVEKGAGLAGVRFYNEQFF.